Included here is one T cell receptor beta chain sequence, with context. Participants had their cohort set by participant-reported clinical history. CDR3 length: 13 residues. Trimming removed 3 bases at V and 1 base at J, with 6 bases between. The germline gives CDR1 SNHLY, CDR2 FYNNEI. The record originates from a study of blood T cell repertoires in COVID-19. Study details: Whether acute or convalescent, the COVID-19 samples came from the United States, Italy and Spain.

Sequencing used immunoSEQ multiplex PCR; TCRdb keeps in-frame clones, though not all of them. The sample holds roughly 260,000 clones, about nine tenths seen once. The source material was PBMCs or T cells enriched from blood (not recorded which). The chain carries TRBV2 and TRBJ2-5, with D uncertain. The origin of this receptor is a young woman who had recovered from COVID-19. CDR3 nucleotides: TGTGCCAGCAGTGATCACGGCCAAGAGACCCAGTACTTC. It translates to CASSDHGQETQYF.